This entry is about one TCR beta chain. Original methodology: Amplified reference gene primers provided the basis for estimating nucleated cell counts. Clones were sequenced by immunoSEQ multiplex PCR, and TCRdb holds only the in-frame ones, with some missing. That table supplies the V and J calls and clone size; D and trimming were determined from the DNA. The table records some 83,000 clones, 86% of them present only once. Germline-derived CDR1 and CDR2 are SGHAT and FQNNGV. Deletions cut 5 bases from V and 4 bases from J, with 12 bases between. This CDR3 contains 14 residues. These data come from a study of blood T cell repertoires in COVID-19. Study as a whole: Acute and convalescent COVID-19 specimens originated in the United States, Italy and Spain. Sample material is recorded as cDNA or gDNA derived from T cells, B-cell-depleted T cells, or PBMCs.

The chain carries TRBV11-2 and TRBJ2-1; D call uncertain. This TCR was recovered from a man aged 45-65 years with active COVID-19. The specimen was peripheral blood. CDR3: CASSPAPGYNEQFF. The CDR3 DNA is TGTGCCAGCAGCCCGGCGCCGGGTTACAATGAGCAGTTCTTC.